Listed below are T cell receptor beta chains from one sample, sequenced in a study of blood T cells in healthy people across ages. TCRdb reprocessed the 5' RACE reads via MiXCR and lists one record per CDR3 protein. Here the sample spans nearly 1 million distinct CDR3 sequences, roughly half being singletons. Sequenced sample: blood. Receptors originate from a woman aged 55 to 70 in good health. Each CDR3 is given with its conserved first and last residue. A D gene is named only where the DNA matches it firmly. The size entry is marked missing in some rows and otherwise reads once, few, many or a size class.

CDR3 DNA | CDR3 protein | V gene | D gene | clone size | J gene
TGTGCCAGCAGGCCTCAGACAGGGAGTAATGAAAAACTGTTTTTT | CASRPQTGSNEKLFF | TRBV6-5 | TRBD1 | NA | TRBJ1-4
TGCGCCAGCAGCTTGGACAGCCAGACTCGAAAAGCTTTCTTT | CASSLDSQTRKAFF | TRBV5-1 | NA | NA | TRBJ1-1
TGTGCCAGCAGCTCCATTGATATTCGGAATGAGCAGTACTTC | CASSSIDIRNEQYF | TRBV12-3/TRBV12-4 | NA | NA | TRBJ2-5
TGTGCCAGCAGTTTCCCGCGAAAGGGGGGCTACGAGCAGTACTTC | CASSFPRKGGYEQYF | TRBV28 | NA | NA | TRBJ2-7
TGTGTCAGCAGCCTTAGAGGAGAGACCCAGTACTTC | CVSSLRGETQYF | TRBV6-5 | NA | NA | TRBJ2-5
TGTGCCAGCAGCAGGGACCGCCGAGTCGTGGGCACAGATACGCAGTATTTT | CASSRDRRVVGTDTQYF | TRBV6-1 | NA | NA | TRBJ2-3
TGTGCCAGCAGTGAAGGAGCGGGCGTTGAAAAACTGTTTTTT | CASSEGAGVEKLFF | TRBV2 | NA | NA | TRBJ1-4
TGTGCCAGCAGCCGGGACACCTACGAGCAGTACTTC | CASSRDTYEQYF | TRBV28 | NA | many | TRBJ2-7
TGCAGCGGGGAATGGACTAGCGGGAGATATACGCAGTATTTT | CSGEWTSGRYTQYF | TRBV29-1 | TRBD2 | NA | TRBJ2-3
TGTGCCAGCAGCGCATTCACAGGCAGAGAGACCCAGTACTTC | CASSAFTGRETQYF | TRBV7-9 | NA | few | TRBJ2-5
TGTGCCAGCAGACCGGGACTAGCGGGAGGGTACACAGATACGCAGTATTTT | CASRPGLAGGYTDTQYF | TRBV7-2 | TRBD2 | NA | TRBJ2-3
TGTGCCACCAGCAGCGGAGGGGGGTGGGGCTACACCTTC | CATSSGGGWGYTF | TRBV15 | NA | NA | TRBJ1-2
TGCAGTGCTAGACCTCCTAGCGGGAGCTCGTACAATGAGCAGTTCTTC | CSARPPSGSSYNEQFF | TRBV20-1 | TRBD2 | NA | TRBJ2-1
TGTGCCAGCAAACGGGACAGCTCCAATGAGCAGTTCTTC | CASKRDSSNEQFF | TRBV28 | TRBD1 | NA | TRBJ2-1
TGCGCCAGCAGCCATCCCGGGACAGGACTCTACGAGCAGTACTTC | CASSHPGTGLYEQYF | TRBV7-9 | TRBD1 | NA | TRBJ2-7
TGCAGTGTTCGGGTGAACACTGAAGCTTTCTTT | CSVRVNTEAFF | TRBV20-1 | NA | NA | TRBJ1-1
TGTGCCAGTACAAGACAGGGAGGCGATCAGCCCCAGCATTTT | CASTRQGGDQPQHF | TRBV6-1 | TRBD1 | NA | TRBJ1-5
TGCGGCCCCAGGGGGTGGTCTGGCTACACCTTC | CGPRGWSGYTF | TRBV29-1 | TRBD1 | NA | TRBJ1-2
TGCGCCAGCAGCCAATACGGATCCGGGACTTTCGATAATGAGCAGTTCTTC | CASSQYGSGTFDNEQFF | TRBV4-3 | NA | NA | TRBJ2-1
TGCGCCATTGGGGGACTAGCGGGAGGGCCAGTCAATGAGCAGTTCTTC | CAIGGLAGGPVNEQFF | TRBV10-3 | TRBD2 | once | TRBJ2-1
TGCGCCAGCAGCTTGGATGTTAGCGGGAGGCACCAAGAGACCCAGTACTTC | CASSLDVSGRHQETQYF | TRBV5-1 | TRBD2 | few | TRBJ2-5
TGTGCCACCAGGGGCAGGACTACTAGCGGGAGGGACTATACCTACGATGAGCAGTTCTTC | CATRGRTTSGRDYTYDEQFF | TRBV15 | TRBD2 | once | TRBJ2-1
TGCAGTGCTAGTTCCCTCACAGGACTTTCGTACGAGCAGTACTTC | CSASSLTGLSYEQYF | TRBV20-1 | NA | few | TRBJ2-7
TGTGCCAACGGTGAAGTGGATGAGCAGTTCTTC | CANGEVDEQFF | TRBV10-3 | NA | few | TRBJ2-1
TGTGTCAGCAGCTTACAGATGGTCCAGGGTACGCAGTATTTT | CVSSLQMVQGTQYF | TRBV7-2 | NA | NA | TRBJ2-3